The clone carrying this T cell receptor (beta chain) was seen more than once but under ten times. Its target is unknown. Reverse transcription of extracted RNA yielded cDNA, which provided the sequencing template. The method was immunoSEQ multiplex PCR; TCRdb's version includes in-frame clones alone and lacks a portion of them. This sample has approximately 12,000 clones, with around three fifths found just once. The V segment lost 5 bases and the J segment 6 bases; nucleotides outside the gene matches: 7. The CDR3 loop spans 13 amino acids. Germline assignment: CDR1 MNHNS and CDR2 SASEGT. Collected material from alopecia areata patients comprised lesional scalp punch biopsies and peripheral blood. The data were taken from a study of CD8+ T cells in alopecia areata. Across the whole study: It was oral tofacitinib, at 5 to 10 mg twice daily, that treated patients received. Findings and limits, study-wide: Normal skin contains resident alphabeta T cells, and these are also sequenced in scalp samples. Compared with mice, patients displayed less clear TCR sharing, possibly for HLA-related reasons.

The receptor comes from a human donor with alopecia areata. What was sequenced was skin. This rearrangement joins TRBV6-1 to TRBJ2-7; 7 bases are a match to TRBD1. The CDR3 nucleotides are TGTGCCAGCAGTATGATACAGGGGCCCGAGCAGTACTTC. As protein: CASSMIQGPEQYF.